This T cell receptor beta chain was documented in a study of shared clonotypes between healthy human individuals. Study at large: Those who served as donors were a couple of women and a few men between the ages of 18 and 49.

All the donors were Caucasian adults who lived in Nashville, Tennessee. General study results and limits: A small donor pool kept down the genetic and exposure-history diversity that was represented. With a handful of donors compared, around 5% of naive CD4 clonotypes were shared.

The length of the CDR3 is 17 residues. V gave up 1 base and J gave up 0 bases; unmatched junction bases: 9. Germline CDR1 and CDR2: SQVTM and ANQGSEA. Some clones are missing from TCRdb's copy, which holds only in-frame ones; the method was immunoSEQ multiplex PCR. The data contain about 690,000 clones, 90% of them singletons. Comment on this clone: The target antigen is unknown.

This clonotype was obtained from a man between 18 and 35 years old in good health. Some clones in this sample may be carry-over from other donors' samples. The chain recombines TRBV29-1 with TRBJ2-7; TRBD2 aligns across 10 bases. The sequencing input was memory CD8+ T cells from PBMCs. Stated subset: CD45RO+ cells pooled with CCR7-negative TemRA cells. CDR3 sequence reads: CSVEGRGLAGASYEQYF. CDR3 in DNA: TGCAGCGTTGAAGGCCGTGGGCTAGCGGGAGCCTCCTACGAGCAGTACTTC.